These 16 T cell receptor beta chains were sequenced from one sample in a study of T-cell reconstitution after alpha-beta-depleted transplantation in children. Unique molecular identifiers tagged the TCRbeta library. TCRdb used MiXCR to reprocess the PCR reads, holding one entry per CDR3 protein. The sample consists of roughly 490,000 distinct CDR3 sequences, around 10% of them appearing once. The sequenced sample was PBMCs, mostly from graft donor cells, obtained 180 days after TCRalphabeta/CD19-depleted stem cell transplant. The receptor set was obtained from a female patient between 2 and 15 years old who had a stem cell transplant for aplastic anemia, so the T cells may come from the graft donor.

The CDR3 reads CASSLTVNGELFF. Here the CDR3 DNA reads TGTGCCAGCAGCCTGACAGTTAACGGGGAGCTGTTTTTT. The chain uses TRBV5-6 and TRBJ2-2, with a tentative D call TRBD1 (5 bases). CDR1 is SGHDT and CDR2 is YYEEEE in the germline V gene. The CDR3 consists of 13 residues. Trimming removed 4 bases from V and 7 bases from J, with 11 bases in between.

This clonotype showed up just a few times. V usage is TRBV20-1 and J usage is TRBJ2-2; D gene uncertain. Germline-derived CDR1 and CDR2 are DFQATT and SNEGSKA (reference sequence). Trimming removed 6 bases from V and 7 bases from J, with 15 bases in between. The CDR3 is 13 amino acids. The CDR3 protein is CSAPWSALGELFF. CDR3 nucleotide sequence: TGCAGTGCCCCCTGGTCGGCACTCGGGGAGCTGTTTTTT.

In its sample, this clonotype was seen many times. V and J are TRBV20-1 and TRBJ2-7; possibly TRBD1 for D (6 bases). Germline CDR1 reads DFQATT; CDR2 reads SNEGSKA (reference sequence). The CDR3 loop spans 14 amino acids. V was cut by 0 bases and J by 0 bases, with 9 bases left in between. CDR3 protein: CSARDPRGSYEQYV. In DNA form, the CDR3 reads TGCAGTGCTAGAGATCCCAGGGGCTCCTACGAGCAGTACGTC.

There are many counts of this clonotype. V and J are TRBV7-2 and TRBJ2-2; TRBD2 aligns across 9 bases. With V trimmed by 1 base and J by 7 bases, 7 bases remained unmatched. CDR1 SGHTA and CDR2 FQGNSA come from the germline V gene. CDR3 size: 16 residues. This chain's CDR3 is CASSLDGLASVGELFF. The CDR3 DNA reads as TGTGCCAGCAGCTTAGACGGACTAGCGTCGGTCGGGGAGCTGTTTTTT.

The CDR3 loop reads CAMGPVADRDTGELFF. CDR3 bases: TGTGCCATGGGCCCCGTGGCGGACAGGGACACCGGGGAGCTGTTTTTT. The chain employs TRBV5-6 and TRBJ2-2; 8 bases agree with TRBD1. The CDR3 is 16 residues long. Germline values: CDR1 SGHDT, CDR2 YYEEEE. V lost 9 bases to trimming and J lost 3 bases; unmatched junction nucleotides: 13. Full variable domain (outside the CDR3, taken from reference TRBV5-6 and TRBJ2-2): DAGVTQSPTHLIKTRGQQVTLRCSPKSGHDTVSWYQQALGQGPQFIFQYYEEEERQRGNFPDRFSGHQFPNYSSELNVNALLLGDSALYLCAMGPVADRDTGELFFGEGSRLTVL.

This clonotype appeared many times. The chain recombines TRBV15 with TRBJ2-3, with TRBD2 matching over 10 bases. There are 17 residues in the CDR3. V gave up 0 bases and J gave up 6 bases; unmatched junction bases: 9. Germline-derived CDR1 and CDR2 are LNHNV and YYDKDF (reference sequence). CDR3 bases: TGTGCCACCAGCAGAGATGGGCTAGCGGGAGTGTCGGATACGCAGTATTTT. It specifies CATSRDGLAGVSDTQYF. The full variable domain, with the rest looked up from reference TRBV15 and TRBJ2-3, is DAMVIQNPRYQVTQFGKPVTLSCSQTLNHNVMYWYQQKSSQAPKLLFHYYDKDFNNEADTPDNFQSRRPNTSFCFLDIRSPGLGDTAMYLCATSRDGLAGVSDTQYFGPGTRLTVL.

Only a few counts were recorded for this clonotype. The J gene is TRBJ1-5, the V gene TRBV10-3; 8 bases agree with TRBD1. CDR1 and CDR2 from the germline V gene are ENHRY and SYGVKD. This CDR3 spans 16 amino acids. V lost 4 bases and J lost 0; bases outside the gene matches: 5. The CDR3 sequence is CAISASGGNSNQPQHF. The CDR3 DNA reads TGTGCCATCAGTGCTTCAGGGGGCAATAGCAATCAGCCCCAGCATTTT.

This clonotype was seen more than once but under ten times. V gene TRBV11-1 combines with J gene TRBJ2-1; possible D gene TRBD2, 6 bases. Trimming left V 5 bases short and J 0 bases short, with 14 bases between. Germline CDR1 SGHAT, CDR2 FQDESV (reference sequence). The CDR3 covers 16 residues. The CDR3 here is CASSPGWRVSYNEQFF. DNA for the CDR3: TGTGCCAGCAGCCCGGGTTGGAGGGTCTCCTACAATGAGCAGTTCTTC. The full variable domain, completed using reference TRBV11-1 and TRBJ2-1, is EAEVAQSPRYKITEKSQAVAFWCDPISGHATLYWYRQILGQGPELLVQFQDESVVDDSQLPKDRFSAERLKGVDSTLKIQPAELGDSAMYLCASSPGWRVSYNEQFFGPGTRLTVL.

This clonotype was observed a few times. This chain uses TRBV7-9 with TRBJ2-1; TRBD2 agrees at 11 bases. CDR3 length: 15 residues. With 1 base clipped from V and 9 bases from J, the junction kept 5 bases outside the gene matches. CDR1 and CDR2 from the germline V gene are SEHNR and FQNEAQ (reference sequence). The CDR3 spells CASSLDSGRAFEQFF. As DNA, the CDR3 is TGTGCCAGCAGCTTAGATAGCGGGAGGGCCTTTGAGCAGTTCTTC.

Only a few counts were recorded for this clonotype. This chain joins TRBV12-3 or TRBV12-4 and TRBJ1-5, with TRBD1 as a possible D gene (5 bases). CDR3 length: 14 residues. The V and J ends lost 5 bases and 9 bases respectively, with 17 bases between them. The CDR3 DNA reads as TGTGCCAGCAGTCCCGACAGTTCCCGTGGGCCCCAGCATTTT. Translation: CASSPDSSRGPQHF.

This clonotype was counted only a few times. V and J are TRBV6-6 and TRBJ2-3; unclear D gene. This CDR3 comprises 12 residues. Germline CDR1 reads MNHNY; CDR2 reads SVGAGI (reference sequence). V lost 7 bases and J lost 0, with 5 bases in between. Written as DNA, the CDR3 is TGTGCCAGCACCCAGAGCACAGATACGCAGTATTTT. Protein sequence: CASTQSTDTQYF.

This clonotype has only a few counts. This chain links TRBV3-1 with TRBJ1-1; TRBD1 is a possible D gene (5 bases). Germline assignment: CDR1 LGHDT and CDR2 YNNKEL (reference sequence). V was cut by 0 bases and J by 8 bases, with 19 bases left in between. The CDR3 is 16 residues long. CDR3 bases: TGTGCCAGCAGCCAAGAGGGAGAGATTCAGGGAAGGGAAGCTTTCTTT. It codes for CASSQEGEIQGREAFF. The whole variable domain, remainder taken from reference TRBV3-1 and TRBJ1-1, is DTAVSQTPKYLVTQMGNDKSIKCEQNLGHDTMYWYKQDSKKFLKIMFSYNNKELIINETVPNRFSPKSPDKAHLNLHINSLELGDSAVYFCASSQEGEIQGREAFFGQGTRLTVV.

This clonotype has a handful of counts. The chain employs TRBV2 and TRBJ2-5; perhaps TRBD2 as D (5 bases). Germline V lookup: CDR1 SNHLY, CDR2 FYNNEI. The ends were cut back, 6 bases at V and 5 bases at J, with 13 bases in the middle. The CDR3 is 13 residues long. The CDR3 sequence: CASSQATMETQYF. The CDR3 nucleotides are TGTGCCAGCAGCCAAGCGACTATGGAGACCCAGTACTTC.

The V and J genes are TRBV27 and TRBJ2-1, with 7 positions matching TRBD1. The CDR3 is 16 residues long. V shed 7 bases and J 1 base; nucleotides not matched to a gene: 10. CDR1 is MNHEY, CDR2 SMNVEV, per germline (reference sequence). The DNA for the CDR3 is TGTGCCAGCACAACCTCTCAACAGGGGTCCTACAATGAGCAGTTCTTC. Its protein product is CASTTSQQGSYNEQFF.

V is TRBV24-1 and J is TRBJ1-4; 8 bases line up with TRBD1. CDR1 and CDR2 (germline): KGHDR, SFDVKD. The CDR3 extends over 18 amino acids. V shed 12 bases and J 8 bases; nucleotides not matched to a gene: 25. The CDR3 region is CAFSLRPGQAMGREKLFF. In nucleotides, the CDR3 is TGTGCCTTCAGCCTCCGCCCGGGACAGGCAATGGGAAGAGAAAAACTGTTTTTT.

This clonotype turned up a few times. The V and J genes are TRBV5-1 and TRBJ2-1, with 9 bases fitting TRBD2. The CDR3 is 14 amino acids. Trimming cost V 2 bases and J 6 bases; bases outside gene matches: 3. CDR1 is SGHRS and CDR2 is YFSETQ in the germline V gene. The CDR3: CASSFAGGINEQFF. CDR3 coding DNA: TGCGCCAGCAGCTTTGCGGGAGGGATCAATGAGCAGTTCTTC.